In this sample, the clone carrying this T cell receptor beta chain turned up once. This CDR3 contains 11 residues. Germline-derived CDR1 and CDR2 are SQVTM and ANQGSEA. Between the trimmed V and J ends, which lost 6 bases and 5 bases, there was a span of 7 bases. High-throughput TCR beta sequencing covered peripheral CD8+ and CD4+ T cells. Treatment-naive patients with stable or active relapsing-remitting disease were the multiple sclerosis controls. The CD8+ and CD4+ T cells were isolated magnetically using a negative isolation approach, whereas the TEMRA cells were enriched by FACS. With random hexamers, reverse transcription was performed on roughly 0.45 to 1 ug of RNA. Multiplex immunoSEQ PCR targeted 54 Vbeta and 13 Jbeta TCR beta segments. TCRdb reanalysed the immunoSEQ multiplex PCR reads using MiXCR and keeps one entry per CDR3 protein. Of about 160,000 distinct CDR3 sequences in the sample, less than 95% are singletons; the top ten hold roughly 0.099%.

This specimen belongs to a study of CD8 T cells in Susac syndrome. The clonotype was recovered from a human donor with multiple sclerosis. The chain joins TRBV29-1 to TRBJ2-2; possibly TRBD2 for D (5 bases). The sample consisted of CD4+ T cells from PBMCs. CDR3 in amino acids: CSVQRTGELFF. The CDR3 nucleotides read TGCAGCGTCCAGCGGACCGGGGAGCTGTTTTTT.